This entry lists 3 T cell receptor beta chains sequenced from one sample in a study of cytomegalovirus exposure and HLA in healthy donors. Use of 60 Vbeta and 13 Jbeta primers characterized the PCR. Profiling relied on immunoSEQ multiplex PCR, and the TCRdb table lists in-frame clones only, not all of them. The sample yields more than 90,000 clones, under 80% seen once. Sequenced: PBMCs. The receptors come from a middle-aged man in good health and CMV-seropositive.

The sample holds a few counts of this clone. The chain has TRBV28 and TRBJ2-7; TRBD1 agrees at 8 bases. Germline V gene sequence: CDR1 MDHEN, CDR2 SYDVKM. The junction had 10 bases not matched to a gene; V was cut back by 6 bases and J by 3 bases. The CDR3 totals 15 residues. CDR3 protein: CASSPRTGLIYEQYF. As DNA, the CDR3 is TGTGCCAGCAGCCCAAGGACAGGGCTTATCTACGAGCAGTACTTC. Using reference TRBV28 and TRBJ2-7 for the parts outside the CDR3, the full variable domain is DVKVTQSSRYLVKRTGEKVFLECVQDMDHENMFWYRQDPGLGLRLIYFSYDVKMKEKGDIPEGYSVSREKKERFSLILESASTNQTSMYLCASSPRTGLIYEQYFGPGTRLTVT.

This clone appeared a few times. The sample carries other DNA sequences with the same CDR3. The chain couples TRBV7-6 to TRBJ2-1; D is unresolved. The CDR3 totals 12 residues. Trimming cost V 1 base and J 6 bases, with 4 bases left between them. Per the germline V gene, CDR1 is SGHVS and CDR2 is FNYEAQ. The CDR3 DNA follows: TGTGCCAGCAGCTTAGTGAGCAATGAGCAGTTCTTC. Translating gives CASSLVSNEQFF.

This chain joins TRBV6-1 and TRBJ2-2, with 8 bases matching TRBD2. CDR1 MNHNS and CDR2 SASEGT come from the germline V gene. This CDR3 has 16 residues. With 3 bases clipped from V and 2 bases from J, the junction kept 5 bases outside the gene matches. CDR3 region: CASSDPGGTNTGELFF. CDR3 DNA: TGTGCCAGCAGTGACCCGGGGGGGACTAACACCGGGGAGCTGTTTTTT.